The 32 T cell receptor beta chains below come from one sample, sequenced in a study of post-analysis software for immune sequencing data. Overall study results and limits: Roughly 5 TRBV segments, TRBV5-6, TRBV5-1 and TRBV20-1 among them, were found more frequent in patients than controls.

The TCR beta cDNA libraries carried unique molecular identifiers. TCRdb independently ran MiXCR on the PCR reads; one entry per CDR3 protein. Of hundreds of thousands of distinct CDR3 sequences in the sample, 55% to 60% were seen once. Antigens of these TCRs are unknown. The sequencing input was blood. All receptors come from a girl aged 2-9 years with multiple sclerosis.

The chain links TRBV12-3 or TRBV12-4 to TRBJ2-3; D remains ambiguous. The germline V and J ends were trimmed by 1 base and 2 bases, with 16 bases remaining between them. The CDR3 has 17 amino acids. The chain's CDR3 is CASSLDRRLGYTDTQYF. The CDR3 DNA follows: TGTGCCAGCAGTTTAGATAGAAGGCTGGGGTACACAGATACGCAGTATTTT.

This sequence joins TRBV7-3 and TRBJ2-3; 11 bases fit TRBD2. The CDR3 is 16 amino acids. The germline gives CDR1 SGHTA, CDR2 FQGTGA. V dropped 1 base and J dropped 3; count of bases not matched to a gene: 3. The DNA of the CDR3 is TGTGCCAGCAGCTTAAGGGCTAGCGGGAGGACAGATACGCAGTATTTT. This gives the protein CASSLRASGRTDTQYF.

The chain joins TRBV5-1 to TRBJ2-1, with TRBD2 matching over 11 bases. The CDR3 contains 14 residues. The V and J ends lost 3 bases and 7 bases, in that order; junction bases with no gene match: 3. The germline V gene has CDR1 SGHRS and CDR2 YFSETQ. The CDR3 nucleotides are TGCGCCAGCAGCTCGGGACTAGCGGATAATGAGCAGTTCTTC. Translated: CASSSGLADNEQFF.

This rearrangement joins TRBV20-1 to TRBJ2-1; 11 bases match TRBD2. The CDR3 runs 16 residues. From germline, CDR1 is DFQATT and CDR2 SNEGSKA (reference sequence). V shed 0 bases and J 5 bases; nucleotides not matched to a gene: 6. The CDR3 nucleotides read TGCAGTGCTAGAGATCCAGGACTAGCGGGCCACAATGAGCAGTTCTTC. As protein: CSARDPGLAGHNEQFF.

V is TRBV6-5 and J is TRBJ1-5; D call uncertain. The CDR3 totals 13 residues. CDR1 and CDR2 (germline): MNHEY, SVGAGI. With 5 bases removed from V and 6 bases from J, the gap between germline ends came to 11 bases. The CDR3 DNA reads TGTGCCAGCAGTGCGGAGGTGGGTCAGCCCCAGCATTTT. It codes for CASSAEVGQPQHF.

This clonotype appeared a few times. The rearrangement links TRBV4-1 to TRBJ2-3; a possible D gene is TRBD2 (5 bases). The germline CDR1 and CDR2 sequences are MGHRA and YSYEKL. Trimming cost V 1 base and J 4 bases, with 18 bases left between them. The CDR3 is 17 amino acids. In DNA form, the CDR3 reads TGCGCCAGCAGCCAAGTGGTGCAGCGGAGGAGAGCAGATACGCAGTATTTT. It specifies CASSQVVQRRRADTQYF.

The chain couples TRBV27 to TRBJ1-4; D ambiguous. CDR1 is MNHEY, CDR2 SMNVEV, per germline (reference sequence). The CDR3 is 17 residues long. V was shortened by 0 bases and J by 0 bases, with 11 bases between the two germline ends. CDR3 DNA: TGTGCCAGCAGTTTATCGGGGATCTTTACAACTAATGAAAAACTGTTTTTT. Protein sequence: CASSLSGIFTTNEKLFF.

This chain links TRBV4-2 with TRBJ2-7, with a possible D match to TRBD1 (7 bases). CDR3 length: 16 residues. CDR1 LGHNA and CDR2 YNFKEQ come from the germline V gene. Trimming pared 0 bases from V and 2 bases from J, leaving 14 bases between. Here the CDR3 DNA reads TGTGCCAGCAGCCAAGAGGGGGGCGGGACAGCCTACGAGCAGTACTTC. Its protein product is CASSQEGGGTAYEQYF.

This clonotype was counted between two and nine times. The chain joins TRBV11-1 to TRBJ2-2; D possibly corresponds to TRBD1 (6 bases). The V gene's germline CDR1 is SGHAT and CDR2 FQDESV (reference sequence). The CDR3 loop spans 15 amino acids. Trimming shortened V by 3 bases and J by 6 bases, and 14 bases separated the two germline ends. In DNA, the CDR3 is TGTGCCAGCAGCTTTAGACAGGCTATTGCCGGGGAGCTGTTTTTT. This translates into CASSFRQAIAGELFF. Based on the CDR3 plus reference TRBV11-1 and TRBJ2-2, the full variable domain is EAEVAQSPRYKITEKSQAVAFWCDPISGHATLYWYRQILGQGPELLVQFQDESVVDDSQLPKDRFSAERLKGVDSTLKIQPAELGDSAMYLCASSFRQAIAGELFFGEGSRLTVL.

The chain uses TRBV5-1 and TRBJ2-1; TRBD1 agrees at 9 bases. The CDR3 sequence is 15 residues long. Germline V gene lookup returns CDR1 SGHRS and CDR2 YFSETQ. V shed 2 bases, J shed 6 bases, and the junction held 6 bases outside the gene matches. The CDR3, as DNA: TGCGCCAGCAGCTTTTCGGGACAGGGCTTCAATGAGCAGTTCTTC. Encoded protein: CASSFSGQGFNEQFF.

The chain carries TRBV11-2 and TRBJ1-2, with TRBD1 as a possible D gene (5 bases). V was cut by 4 bases and J by 7 bases, with 16 bases left in between. CDR1 SGHAT and CDR2 FQNNGV come from the germline V gene. The CDR3 is 14 amino acids. Here the CDR3 DNA reads TGTGCCAGCAGCTCCTCGGCAGGGCAGCTTGGCTACACCTTC. It translates to CASSSSAGQLGYTF.

This chain uses TRBV2 with TRBJ1-5; D uncertain. The CDR3 length is 14 residues. Germline V gene sequence: CDR1 SNHLY, CDR2 FYNNEI. V dropped 8 bases and J dropped 3 bases, with 14 bases sitting between them. CDR3 bases: TGTGCCAGCGAACGCGGGATTTACAATCAGCCCCAGCATTTT. Translation: CASERGIYNQPQHF.

This clonotype has a handful of counts. V gene TRBV10-3 combines with J gene TRBJ2-1; a possible D gene is TRBD1 (6 bases). The CDR3 sequence is 13 residues long. Germline loops: CDR1 ENHRY, CDR2 SYGVKD. The V end lost 6 bases, the J end lost 6 bases, and 12 bases lay between the germline ends. This CDR3 reads CAISDGRGNEQFF. In DNA form, the CDR3 reads TGTGCCATCAGCGACGGCAGGGGCAATGAGCAGTTCTTC.

This clonotype was observed a few times. This sequence joins TRBV29-1 and TRBJ2-1, with D perhaps TRBD2 (7 bases). V lost 8 bases and J 1 base, leaving 21 bases between the germline ends. Germline V gene data show CDR1 as SQVTM and CDR2 as ANQGSEA. CDR3 size: 16 residues. CDR3 DNA: TGCAGCCCAAGGGGGGGCATACAGGGTTCCTACAATGAGCAGTTCTTC. This sequence encodes CSPRGGIQGSYNEQFF.

The chain employs TRBV6-1 and TRBJ2-5; maybe TRBD1 (5 bases). The CDR3 consists of 13 residues. CDR1 is MNHNS, CDR2 SASEGT, per germline. V was shortened by 6 bases and J by 1 base, with 9 bases between the two germline ends. The CDR3 here is CASSRQIQETQYF. CDR3 nucleotides: TGTGCCAGCAGCCGACAGATCCAAGAGACCCAGTACTTC.

The V call is TRBV12-3 or TRBV12-4, the J call TRBJ1-2, with TRBD1 matching over 12 bases. V gave up 5 bases and J gave up 6 bases; unmatched junction bases: 7. The CDR3 loop spans 15 amino acids. CDR3 in DNA: TGTGCCAGCAGTCCGGGACAGGGGGCGAGACATGGCTACACCTTC. Protein sequence: CASSPGQGARHGYTF.

The V and J genes are TRBV29-1 and TRBJ2-7; possible D gene TRBD2, 7 bases. The CDR3 contains 15 residues. Trimming shortened V by 4 bases and J by 3 bases, and 19 bases separated the two germline ends. Germline-derived CDR1 and CDR2 are SQVTM and ANQGSEA. CDR3 sequence reads: CSVVSLGGTFYEQYF. CDR3 nucleotides: TGCAGCGTTGTGTCCCTGGGGGGGACATTCTACGAGCAGTACTTC.

Note on this clonotype: A read error may account for a junction end that differs from germline. The CDR3 coding sequence is TGTGCCACCAGCAGACCCGGGATTAATGAAAAACGGTTTTTT. Its protein product is CATSRPGINEKRFF. This chain joins TRBV15 and TRBJ1-4; D is uncertain. The CDR3 sequence is 14 residues long. Germline V gives CDR1 LNHNV, CDR2 YYDKDF (reference sequence). The variable domain in full, with the rest retrieved from reference TRBV15 and TRBJ1-4, is DAMVIQNPRYQVTQFGKPVTLSCSQTLNHNVMYWYQQKSSQAPKLLFHYYDKDFNNEADTPDNFQSRRPNTSFCFLDIRSPGLGDTAMYLCATSRPGINEKRFFGSGTQLSVL.

This clonotype was seen only a few times. The chain employs TRBV7-2 and TRBJ2-5, with D unresolved. The V and J ends lost 0 bases and 1 base respectively, with 9 bases between them. The CDR3 is made up of 15 amino acids. Germline assignment: CDR1 SGHTA and CDR2 FQGNSA. The CDR3 loop reads CASSLALVGQETQYF. The CDR3 nucleotides read TGTGCCAGCAGCTTAGCGCTAGTGGGCCAAGAGACCCAGTACTTC.

The rearrangement uses TRBV4-3 and TRBJ2-3; the match to TRBD1 covers 8 bases. CDR3 length: 16 residues. V trimming: 0 bases; J trimming: 8 bases; junction bases outside the gene matches: 10. CDR1 and CDR2 (germline): LGHNA, YSLEER. Here the CDR3 DNA reads TGCGCCAGCAGCCAAGATAATGACAGGGGCTTAGGTACGCAGTATTTT. Amino acids: CASSQDNDRGLGTQYF.

The rearrangement joins TRBV9 to TRBJ2-5; D unresolved. This CDR3 has 13 amino acids. Trimming took off 6 bases at V and 4 bases at J, with 13 bases between the two ends. The germline CDR1 and CDR2 sequences are SGDLS and YYNGEE. CDR3 sequence reads: CASTHTGRETQYF. CDR3 nucleotide sequence: TGTGCCAGCACCCACACCGGGCGAGAGACCCAGTACTTC.

The chain's CDR3 is CASSLDALWGEQFF. The DNA for the CDR3 is TGTGCCAGCAGCCTGGACGCTCTGTGGGGCGAGCAGTTCTTC. The chain combines TRBV5-6 with TRBJ2-1, with a weak D call TRBD1 (5 bases). Trimming removed 4 bases from V and 10 bases from J, with 18 bases in between. CDR3 length: 14 residues. Germline CDR1 SGHDT, CDR2 YYEEEE.

The V call is TRBV27, the J call TRBJ1-2; D may be TRBD1 (5 bases). The CDR3 loop spans 15 amino acids. Trimming took off 2 bases at V and 4 bases at J, with 14 bases between the two ends. Germline V lookup: CDR1 MNHEY, CDR2 SMNVEV (reference sequence). CDR3 coding DNA: TGTGCCAGCAGTTTAAAACCGGGACTGACCTATGGCTACACCTTC. It codes for CASSLKPGLTYGYTF.

This chain connects TRBV6-1 to TRBJ1-6; no firm D call. V was shortened by 6 bases and J by 9 bases, with 18 bases between the two germline ends. The CDR3 covers 15 residues. Germline-derived CDR1 and CDR2 are MNHNS and SASEGT. Here the CDR3 DNA reads TGTGCCAGCAGGGAGGACTGGGCTTTGGGTTCACCCCTCCACTTT. It specifies CASREDWALGSPLHF.

The chain is built from TRBV5-1 and TRBJ2-4; 8 bases map to TRBD2. The J call is in doubt because the DNA end fits TRBJ2-7 better. The germline gives CDR1 SGHRS, CDR2 YFSETQ. The CDR3 length is 15 residues. CDR3 residues: CASNLGGLESPEQYF. The CDR3 DNA reads as TGCGCCAGCAACCTAGGGGGACTAGAATCCCCCGAGCAGTACTTC.

The chain is built from TRBV7-9 and TRBJ2-3; tentatively, D is TRBD2 (6 bases). V shed 1 base and J shed 0 bases, with 20 bases lying between them. The germline V gene has CDR1 SEHNR and CDR2 FQNEAQ (reference sequence). This CDR3 has 19 residues. For the CDR3, the DNA is TGTGCCAGCAGCTTAGAAGAGCTGGGGGGTACCTGGAGCACAGATACGCAGTATTTT. This codes for CASSLEELGGTWSTDTQYF.

On this clonotype: The junction shows a germline mismatch at one end, possibly a read error. The CDR3: CASSPSQGYRSPPHF. CDR3 DNA: TGTGCCAGCAGCCCTTCTCAGGGGTATCGTTCACCCCCCCACTTT. The chain employs TRBV7-2 and TRBJ1-6, with D perhaps matching TRBD1 (6 bases). The CDR3 loop spans 15 amino acids. Germline V gene lookup returns CDR1 SGHTA and CDR2 FQGNSA.

The chain carries TRBV6-6 and TRBJ2-3, with D possibly TRBD2 on 5 matching bases. Germline loops: CDR1 MNHNY, CDR2 SVGAGI (reference sequence). Trimming removed 7 bases at V and 5 bases at J, with 16 bases between. The CDR3 is 14 residues long. CDR3: CASNHGIREDTQYF. In DNA, the CDR3 is TGTGCCAGCAACCACGGGATCCGGGAAGATACGCAGTATTTT.

This rearrangement joins TRBV25-1 to TRBJ2-3; D perhaps matches TRBD1 (7 bases). Germline-derived CDR1 and CDR2 are MGHDK and SYGVNS. The CDR3 covers 15 residues. Trimming stripped 2 bases from V and 2 bases from J, with 11 bases between. The DNA of the CDR3 is TGTGCCAGCAGTGAAGGGGGGACAGCCACAGATACGCAGTATTTT. This encodes CASSEGGTATDTQYF.

This clonotype was detected only a few times. This chain links TRBV7-2 with TRBJ1-4; the D is unclear. V was clipped by 2 bases and J by 2 bases, with 6 bases between them. The CDR3 runs 14 residues. The germline V gene encodes CDR1 SGHTA and CDR2 FQGNSA. The CDR3: CASSLQATNEKLFF. CDR3 nucleotide sequence: TGTGCCAGCAGCTTACAGGCGACTAATGAAAAACTGTTTTTT.

This clonotype was detected a few times. The V and J genes are TRBV11-3 and TRBJ2-7; 8 nucleotides agree with TRBD1. The CDR3 totals 18 residues. Germline V gene lookup returns CDR1 SGHNT and CDR2 YENEEA. J was trimmed by 2 bases and V by 2 bases; bases with no gene match: 14. The CDR3 loop is CASSLFGDRGSTPYEQYF. The CDR3 nucleotides are TGTGCCAGCAGCTTATTCGGTGACAGGGGATCGACGCCCTACGAGCAGTACTTC.

The chain couples TRBV19 to TRBJ1-4, with 10 bases fitting TRBD1. Per germline, CDR1 LNHDA and CDR2 SQIVND (reference sequence). This CDR3 has 18 amino acids. V trimming: 5 bases; J trimming: 6 bases; junction bases outside the gene matches: 15. Here the CDR3 DNA reads TGTGCCAGTAGTCCGACCCGACAGGGGGCTCTCACTGATGAAAAACTGTTTTTT. Translation: CASSPTRQGALTDEKLFF.